Each of the 14 T cell receptor beta chains below was sequenced from the same sample in a study of early T cells in non-severe SARS-CoV-2 infection. TCRdb passed the 5' RACE reads through MiXCR, listing each CDR3 protein once. The sample holds roughly 28,000 distinct CDR3 sequences, roughly 4.1% seen once. Sequencing was performed on whole blood. These receptors all come from an adult who was a healthcare worker with PCR-confirmed SARS-CoV-2 infection or an uninfected control (not recorded which).

This clonotype was detected ten times or more. The chain is built from TRBV27 and TRBJ1-1; TRBD1 is a possible D gene (6 bases). The CDR3 is 14 residues long. Germline loops: CDR1 MNHEY, CDR2 SMNVEV (reference sequence). V lost 6 bases and J 1 base, leaving 12 bases between the germline ends. CDR3 sequence (DNA): TGTGCCAGCAGCTTGAGACAGGCGAACACTGAAGCTTTCTTT. This encodes CASSLRQANTEAFF.

This clonotype was found many times. The J gene is TRBJ2-3, the V gene TRBV24-1, with TRBD2 matching over 9 bases. The CDR3 consists of 14 residues. Germline V gene lookup returns CDR1 KGHDR and CDR2 SFDVKD. With V trimmed by 6 bases and J by 2 bases, 2 bases remained unmatched. This chain's CDR3 is CATSSGGTTDTQYF. The DNA for the CDR3 is TGTGCCACCAGTAGCGGGGGGACCACAGATACGCAGTATTTT.

There are many counts of this clonotype. This chain connects TRBV6-2 or TRBV6-3 to TRBJ2-1; 13 positions match TRBD2. The CDR3 spans 16 residues. Germline trimming cut 6 bases from V and 2 bases from J; bases unmatched to any gene: 4. CDR1 is MNHEY and CDR2 is SVGEGT in the germline V gene. CDR3 sequence reads: CASRGLAGATYNEQFF. CDR3 nucleotide sequence: TGTGCCAGCAGAGGACTAGCGGGGGCTACCTACAATGAGCAGTTCTTC.

This clonotype qualifies as medium-sized. The rearrangement joins TRBV12-3 or TRBV12-4 to TRBJ2-1, with 7 nucleotides matching TRBD2. There are 14 residues in the CDR3. V gave up 6 bases and J gave up 4 bases; unmatched junction bases: 6. The CDR3 sequence is CASRGGVGYNEQFF. The CDR3 DNA reads TGTGCCAGCAGGGGAGGGGTGGGGTACAATGAGCAGTTCTTC.

This clonotype was counted many times. The gene calls are TRBV9 and TRBJ1-2; D is undetermined. CDR1 is SGDLS, CDR2 YYNGEE, per germline. Trimming pared 3 bases from V and 8 bases from J, leaving 14 bases between. The CDR3 sequence is 13 residues long. Here the CDR3 DNA reads TGTGCCAGCAGCGCTGGGGATGGGCACGGCTACACCTTC. Residues: CASSAGDGHGYTF.

This clonotype was seen repeatedly, ten times or more. This chain connects TRBV3-1 to TRBJ1-1; no reliable D call. CDR3 length: 14 residues. The V gene lost 1 base and the J gene lost 2 bases, with 8 bases spanning the gap. Per germline, CDR1 LGHDT and CDR2 YNNKEL (reference sequence). The chain's CDR3 is CASSQVGSNTEAFF. The CDR3 nucleotides read TGTGCCAGCAGCCAAGTGGGCAGCAACACTGAAGCTTTCTTT.

This clonotype was recorded at least ten times. This rearrangement joins TRBV29-1 to TRBJ2-5; D call uncertain. V was trimmed by 5 bases and J by 1 base, leaving 14 bases between them. The CDR3 totals 14 residues. Germline V gene data show CDR1 as SQVTM and CDR2 as ANQGSEA. CDR3 amino acids: CSVLHPDTQETQYF. DNA of the CDR3: TGCAGCGTTTTACACCCAGACACCCAAGAGACCCAGTACTTC.

At least ten counts were recorded for this clonotype. The chain uses TRBV28 and TRBJ1-6; TRBD1 aligns across 12 bases. Trimming removed 5 bases from V and 7 bases from J; junction bases left unmatched: 9. Germline CDR1 and CDR2: MDHEN and SYDVKM. CDR3 length: 17 amino acids. This CDR3 reads CASSSPGQGALNSPLHF. The CDR3 DNA reads TGTGCCAGCAGTAGCCCGGGACAGGGGGCTTTAAATTCACCCCTCCACTTT.

This clonotype has only a few counts. The CDR3 nucleotides are TGTGCCAGCAGCCAATCGGTAGGGCGAGGTTACGAGCAGTACTTC. This codes for CASSQSVGRGYEQYF. V gene TRBV3-1 combines with J gene TRBJ2-7, with D unresolved. The V gene lost 2 bases and the J gene lost 4 bases, with 15 bases spanning the gap. Germline CDR1 reads LGHDT; CDR2 reads YNNKEL (reference sequence). The CDR3 covers 15 residues.

This sequence joins TRBV9 and TRBJ2-7, with TRBD2 matching 8 bases. V shed 4 bases, J shed 6 bases, and the junction held 9 bases outside the gene matches. Germline CDR1 SGDLS, CDR2 YYNGEE. The CDR3 loop spans 14 amino acids. Here the CDR3 reads CASSLIAGLGEQYF. CDR3 sequence (DNA): TGTGCCAGCAGCCTGATAGCGGGACTAGGCGAGCAGTACTTC. Drawing the rest from reference TRBV9 and TRBJ2-7, the complete variable domain is DSGVTQTPKHLITATGQRVTLRCSPRSGDLSVYWYQQSLDQGLQFLIQYYNGEERAKGNILERFSAQQFPDLHSELNLSSLELGDSALYFCASSLIAGLGEQYFGPGTRLTVT.

J is TRBJ1-2 and V is TRBV28, with D unresolved. V was trimmed by 7 bases and J by 4 bases, leaving 10 bases between them. Germline CDR1 and CDR2: MDHEN and SYDVKM. This CDR3 has 12 residues. Here the CDR3 reads CASIGQSYGYTF. The CDR3 nucleotides read TGTGCCAGCATCGGGCAGAGCTATGGCTACACCTTC.

V gene TRBV29-1 combines with J gene TRBJ1-2; no definite D call. Germline assignment: CDR1 SQVTM and CDR2 ANQGSEA. The germline V and J ends were trimmed by 5 bases and 3 bases, with 7 bases remaining between them. The CDR3 length is 11 residues. CDR3 amino acids: CSVRAYYGYTF. CDR3 DNA sequence: TGCAGCGTTCGGGCGTACTATGGCTACACCTTC.

This clonotype was counted many times. The chain links TRBV27 to TRBJ2-3; weak D call: TRBD2 (5 bases). Germline values: CDR1 MNHEY, CDR2 SMNVEV (reference sequence). This CDR3 is 18 amino acids long. V was cut by 0 bases and J by 1 base, with 17 bases left in between. The CDR3 is CASSLSWRLNPGTDTQYF. The CDR3 nucleotides read TGTGCCAGCAGTTTATCATGGCGACTAAACCCTGGCACAGATACGCAGTATTTT.

This clonotype has ten or more counts. The chain employs TRBV28 and TRBJ2-7, with TRBD1 matching 11 bases. The germline V gene encodes CDR1 MDHEN and CDR2 SYDVKM. The CDR3 runs to 14 residues. Unmatched junction bases numbered 4, after V lost 5 bases and J lost 4 bases. CDR3: CASSRTGGRYEQYF. As DNA, the CDR3 is TGTGCCAGCAGTCGGACAGGGGGCCGGTACGAGCAGTACTTC.